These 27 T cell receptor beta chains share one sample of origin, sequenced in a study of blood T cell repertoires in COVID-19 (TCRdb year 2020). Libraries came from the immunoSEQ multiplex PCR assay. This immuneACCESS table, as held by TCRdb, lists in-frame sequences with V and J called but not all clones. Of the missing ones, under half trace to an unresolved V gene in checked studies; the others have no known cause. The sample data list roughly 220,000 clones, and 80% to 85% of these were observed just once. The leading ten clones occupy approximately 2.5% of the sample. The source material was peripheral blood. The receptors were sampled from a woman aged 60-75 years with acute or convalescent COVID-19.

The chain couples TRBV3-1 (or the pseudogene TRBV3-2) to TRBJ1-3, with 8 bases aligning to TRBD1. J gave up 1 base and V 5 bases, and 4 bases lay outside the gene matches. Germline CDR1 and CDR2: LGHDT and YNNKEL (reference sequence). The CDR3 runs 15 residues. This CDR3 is CASSLTGDSGNTIYF. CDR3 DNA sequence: TGTGCCAGCAGCTTGACAGGGGATTCTGGAAACACCATATATTTT.

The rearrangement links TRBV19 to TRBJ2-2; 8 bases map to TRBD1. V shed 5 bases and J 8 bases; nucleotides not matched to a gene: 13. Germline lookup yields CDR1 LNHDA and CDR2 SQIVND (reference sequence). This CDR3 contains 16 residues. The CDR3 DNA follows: TGTGCCAGTAGTGAATCCGGGACAGGTCCGAGGGGGGAGCTGTTTTTT. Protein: CASSESGTGPRGELFF.

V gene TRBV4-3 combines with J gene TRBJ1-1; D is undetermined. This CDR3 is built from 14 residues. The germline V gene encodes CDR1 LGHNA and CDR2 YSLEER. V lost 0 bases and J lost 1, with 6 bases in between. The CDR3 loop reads CASSQDPENTEAFF. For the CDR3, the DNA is TGCGCCAGCAGCCAAGATCCAGAGAACACTGAAGCTTTCTTT.

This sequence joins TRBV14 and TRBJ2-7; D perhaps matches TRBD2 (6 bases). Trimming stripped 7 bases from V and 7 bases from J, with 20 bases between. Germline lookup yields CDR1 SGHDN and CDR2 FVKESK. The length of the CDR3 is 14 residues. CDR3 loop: CASIEGGKRWEQYF. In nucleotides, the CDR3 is TGTGCCAGCATCGAAGGAGGGAAAAGGTGGGAGCAGTACTTC.

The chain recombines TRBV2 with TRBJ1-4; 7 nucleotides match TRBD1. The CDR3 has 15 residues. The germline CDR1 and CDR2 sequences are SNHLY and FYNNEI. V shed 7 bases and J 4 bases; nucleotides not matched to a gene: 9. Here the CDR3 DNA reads TGTGCCAGCACCATGACAGGGAGACATAATGAAAAACTGTTTTTT. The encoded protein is CASTMTGRHNEKLFF. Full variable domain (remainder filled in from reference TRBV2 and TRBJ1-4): EPEVTQTPSHQVTQMGQEVILRCVPISNHLYFYWYRQILGQKVEFLVSFYNNEISEKSEIFDDQFSVERPDGSNFTLKIRSTKLEDSAMYFCASTMTGRHNEKLFFGSGTQLSVL.

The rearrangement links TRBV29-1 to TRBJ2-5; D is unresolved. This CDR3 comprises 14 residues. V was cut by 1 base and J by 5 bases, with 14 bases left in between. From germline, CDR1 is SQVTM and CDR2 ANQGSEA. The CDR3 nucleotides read TGCAGCGTTGAAGCCGGCGGTCGGCTGGAGACCCAGTACTTC. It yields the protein CSVEAGGRLETQYF.

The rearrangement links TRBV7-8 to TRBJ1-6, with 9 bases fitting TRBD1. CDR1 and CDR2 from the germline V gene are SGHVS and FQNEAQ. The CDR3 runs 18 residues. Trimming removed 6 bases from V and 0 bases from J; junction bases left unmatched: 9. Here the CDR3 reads CASRRWTGDSSYNSPLHF. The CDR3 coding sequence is TGTGCCAGCAGGCGGTGGACAGGGGATAGCTCCTATAATTCACCCCTCCACTTT. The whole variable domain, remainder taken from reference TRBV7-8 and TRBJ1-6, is GAGVSQSPRYKVAKRGQDVALRCDPISGHVSLFWYQQALGQGPEFLTYFQNEAQLDKSGLPSDRFFAERPEGSVSTLKIQRTQQEDSAVYLCASRRWTGDSSYNSPLHFGNGTRLTVT.

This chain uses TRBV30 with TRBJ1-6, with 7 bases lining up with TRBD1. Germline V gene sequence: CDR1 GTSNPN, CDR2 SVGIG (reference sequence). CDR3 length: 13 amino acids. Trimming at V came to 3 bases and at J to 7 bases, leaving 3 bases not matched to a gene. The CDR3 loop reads CAWRGTANSPLHF. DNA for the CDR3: TGTGCCTGGAGGGGGACAGCAAATTCACCCCTCCACTTT.

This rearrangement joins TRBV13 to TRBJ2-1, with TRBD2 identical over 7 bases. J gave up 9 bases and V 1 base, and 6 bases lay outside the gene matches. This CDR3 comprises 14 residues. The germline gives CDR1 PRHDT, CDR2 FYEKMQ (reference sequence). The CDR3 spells CASSLERGYPEQFF. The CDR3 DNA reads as TGTGCCAGCAGCTTAGAGCGGGGTTATCCTGAGCAGTTCTTC.

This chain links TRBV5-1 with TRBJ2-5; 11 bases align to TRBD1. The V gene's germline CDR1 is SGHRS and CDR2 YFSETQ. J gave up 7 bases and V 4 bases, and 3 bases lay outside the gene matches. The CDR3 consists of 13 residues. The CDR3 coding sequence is TGCGCCAGCAGCCCGGGACAGGGGGGGACCCAGTACTTC. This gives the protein CASSPGQGGTQYF.

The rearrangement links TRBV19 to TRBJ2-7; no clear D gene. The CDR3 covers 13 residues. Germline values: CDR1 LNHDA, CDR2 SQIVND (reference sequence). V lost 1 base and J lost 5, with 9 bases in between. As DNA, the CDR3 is TGTGCCAGTAGTATAGTGAGAGGAGACGAGCAGTACTTC. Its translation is CASSIVRGDEQYF.

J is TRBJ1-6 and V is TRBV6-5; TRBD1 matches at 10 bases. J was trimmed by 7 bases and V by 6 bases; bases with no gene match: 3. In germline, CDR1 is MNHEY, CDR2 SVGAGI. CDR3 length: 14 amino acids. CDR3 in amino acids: CASRGQGNNSPLHF. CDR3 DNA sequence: TGTGCCAGCAGGGGACAGGGGAACAATTCACCCCTCCACTTT.

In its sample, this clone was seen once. CDR3 in amino acids: CASSERDWKYF. CDR3 DNA sequence: TGTGCCAGCAGTGAAAGGGACTGGAAGTACTTC. The rearrangement uses TRBV6-1 and TRBJ2-7; D might be TRBD2 (6 bases). There are 11 residues in the CDR3. Between the trimmed V and J ends, which lost 2 bases and 11 bases, there was a span of 10 bases. CDR1 and CDR2 (germline): MNHNS, SASEGT.

This chain's CDR3 is CASSYDPGTEAFF. Written as DNA, the CDR3 is TGTGCCAGCAGTTATGACCCGGGCACTGAAGCTTTCTTT. The chain carries TRBV6-2 or TRBV6-3 and TRBJ1-1; D ambiguous. The V gene's germline CDR1 is MNHEY and CDR2 SVGEGT. The CDR3 consists of 13 residues. V gave up 3 bases and J gave up 4 bases, with 9 bases separating them.

The CDR3 DNA reads TGTGCCAGCTCACCTTTTACAGGAGTCACAGATACGCAGTATTTT. This gives the protein CASSPFTGVTDTQYF. The J gene is TRBJ2-3, the V gene TRBV18, with D possibly matching TRBD1 (5 bases). Germline V lookup: CDR1 KGHSH, CDR2 LQKENI. Trimming pared 3 bases from V and 2 bases from J, leaving 12 bases between. CDR3 length: 15 amino acids.

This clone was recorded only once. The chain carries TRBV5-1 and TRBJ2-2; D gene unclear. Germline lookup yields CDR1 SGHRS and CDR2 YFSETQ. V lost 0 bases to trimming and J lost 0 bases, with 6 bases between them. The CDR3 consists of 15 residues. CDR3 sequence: CASSLATSNTGELFF. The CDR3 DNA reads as TGCGCCAGCAGCTTGGCGACATCGAACACCGGGGAGCTGTTTTTT. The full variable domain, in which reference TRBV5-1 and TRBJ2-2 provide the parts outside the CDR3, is KAGVTQTPRYLIKTRGQQVTLSCSPISGHRSVSWYQQTPGQGLQFLFEYFSETQRNKGNFPGRFSGRQFSNSRSEMNVSTLELGDSALYLCASSLATSNTGELFFGEGSRLTVL.

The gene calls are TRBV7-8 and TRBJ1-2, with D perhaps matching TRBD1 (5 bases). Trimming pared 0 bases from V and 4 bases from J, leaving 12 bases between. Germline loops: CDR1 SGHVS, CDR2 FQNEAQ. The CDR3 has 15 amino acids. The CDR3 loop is CASSLALDSPYGYTF. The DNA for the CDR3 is TGTGCCAGCAGCTTAGCGCTCGACAGCCCCTATGGCTACACCTTC.

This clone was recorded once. The CDR3 reads CASSLWTGLGVYGYTF. The CDR3 bases are TGTGCCAGCAGCCTGTGGACAGGGCTGGGGGTATATGGCTACACCTTC. V usage is TRBV7-9 and J usage is TRBJ1-2; the match to TRBD1 covers 8 bases. The germline CDR1 and CDR2 sequences are SEHNR and FQNEAQ (reference sequence). This CDR3 spans 16 amino acids. Germline trimming cut 5 bases from V and 5 bases from J; bases unmatched to any gene: 13.

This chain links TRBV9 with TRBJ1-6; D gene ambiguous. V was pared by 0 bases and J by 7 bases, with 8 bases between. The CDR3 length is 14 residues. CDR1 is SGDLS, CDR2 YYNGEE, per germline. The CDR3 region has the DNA TGTGCCAGCAGCGTAGGGCAGATAAATTCACCCCTCCACTTT. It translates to CASSVGQINSPLHF.

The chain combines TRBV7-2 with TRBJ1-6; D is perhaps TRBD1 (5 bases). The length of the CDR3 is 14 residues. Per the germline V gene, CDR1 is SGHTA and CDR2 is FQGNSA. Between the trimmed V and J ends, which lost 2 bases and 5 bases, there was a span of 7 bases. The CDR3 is CASSLRQNNSPLHF. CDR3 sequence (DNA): TGTGCCAGCAGCTTAAGACAGAATAATTCACCCCTCCACTTT.

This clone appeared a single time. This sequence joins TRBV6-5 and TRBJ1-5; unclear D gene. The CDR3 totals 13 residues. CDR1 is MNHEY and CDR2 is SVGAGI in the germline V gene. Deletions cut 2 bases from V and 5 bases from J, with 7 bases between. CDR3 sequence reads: CASSYRRDQPQHF. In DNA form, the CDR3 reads TGTGCCAGCAGTTACAGGCGGGATCAGCCCCAGCATTTT.

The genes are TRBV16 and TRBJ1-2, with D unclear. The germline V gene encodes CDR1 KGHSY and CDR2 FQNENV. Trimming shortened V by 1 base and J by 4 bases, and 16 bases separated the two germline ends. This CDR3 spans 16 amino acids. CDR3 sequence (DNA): TGTGCCAGCAGCCAATACGCCAACTCACGGTCCTATGGCTACACCTTC. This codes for CASSQYANSRSYGYTF.

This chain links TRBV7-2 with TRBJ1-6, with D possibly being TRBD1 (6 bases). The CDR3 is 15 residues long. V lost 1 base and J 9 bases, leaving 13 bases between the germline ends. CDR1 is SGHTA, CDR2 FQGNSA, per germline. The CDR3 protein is CASSLGAPGVSPLHF. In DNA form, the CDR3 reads TGTGCCAGCAGCTTAGGAGCACCAGGGGTTTCACCCCTCCACTTT.

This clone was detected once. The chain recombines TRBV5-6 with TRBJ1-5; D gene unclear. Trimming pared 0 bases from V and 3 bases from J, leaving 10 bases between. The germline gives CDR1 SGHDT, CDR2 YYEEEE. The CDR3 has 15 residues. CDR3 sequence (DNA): TGTGCCAGCAGCTTGGGAGCGGGTTTCAATCAGCCCCAGCATTTT. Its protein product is CASSLGAGFNQPQHF. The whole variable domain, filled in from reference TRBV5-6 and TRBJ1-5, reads DAGVTQSPTHLIKTRGQQVTLRCSPKSGHDTVSWYQQALGQGPQFIFQYYEEEERQRGNFPDRFSGHQFPNYSSELNVNALLLGDSALYLCASSLGAGFNQPQHFGDGTRLSIL.

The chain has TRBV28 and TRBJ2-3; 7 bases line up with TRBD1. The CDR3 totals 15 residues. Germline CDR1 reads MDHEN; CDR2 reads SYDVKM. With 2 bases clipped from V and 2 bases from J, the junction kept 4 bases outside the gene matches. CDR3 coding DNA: TGTGCCAGCAGTTTACCCGGGACAGCCACAGATACGCAGTATTTT. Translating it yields CASSLPGTATDTQYF.

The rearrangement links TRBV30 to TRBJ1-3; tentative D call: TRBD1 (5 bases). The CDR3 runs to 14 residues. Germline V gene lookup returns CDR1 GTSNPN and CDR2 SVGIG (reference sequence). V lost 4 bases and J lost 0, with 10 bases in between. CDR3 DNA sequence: TGTGCCTGGACCGACAGCCTCTCTGGAAACACCATATATTTT. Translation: CAWTDSLSGNTIYF.

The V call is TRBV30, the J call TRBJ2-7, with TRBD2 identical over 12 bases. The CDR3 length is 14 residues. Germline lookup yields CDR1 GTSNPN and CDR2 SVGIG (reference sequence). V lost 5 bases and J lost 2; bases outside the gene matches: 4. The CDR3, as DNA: TGTGCCTGGCGGACTAGCGGGGCTGCCTACGAGCAGTACTTC. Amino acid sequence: CAWRTSGAAYEQYF.